The 13 T cell receptor beta chains below were found in one sample sequenced in a study of blood T cell repertoires in COVID-19. The repertoire was sequenced with immunoSEQ multiplex PCR; TCRdb's copy has only in-frame clones and lacks some. Of hundreds of thousands of clones listed, under 95% are singletons. The sample comprised peripheral blood. These receptors came from a woman aged 18-35 years who had recovered from COVID-19.

CDR3 loop: CATSRGGNLDVNEQFF. The DNA of the CDR3 is TGTGCCACCAGCAGAGGCGGCAACCTAGACGTCAATGAGCAGTTCTTC. The rearrangement links TRBV15 to TRBJ2-1, with unresolved D. V was pared by 1 base and J by 6 bases, with 16 bases between. In germline, CDR1 is LNHNV, CDR2 YYDKDF (reference sequence). CDR3 length: 16 residues. The full variable domain, in which reference TRBV15 and TRBJ2-1 provide the parts outside the CDR3, is DAMVIQNPRYQVTQFGKPVTLSCSQTLNHNVMYWYQQKSSQAPKLLFHYYDKDFNNEADTPDNFQSRRPNTSFCFLDIRSPGLGDTAMYLCATSRGGNLDVNEQFFGPGTRLTVL.

The rearrangement joins TRBV28 to TRBJ1-5; the match to TRBD1 covers 7 bases. With V trimmed by 5 bases and J by 0 bases, 10 bases remained unmatched. The CDR3 is 17 residues long. Germline V lookup: CDR1 MDHEN, CDR2 SYDVKM. As DNA, the CDR3 is TGTGCCAGCAGTCTCTGGACAGGTATGAGTAGCAATCAGCCCCAGCATTTT. Protein: CASSLWTGMSSNQPQHF.

V gene TRBV7-2 combines with J gene TRBJ2-3; TRBD2 matches at 16 bases. CDR1 SGHTA and CDR2 FQGNSA come from the germline V gene. The CDR3 runs to 20 residues. V was pared by 0 bases and J by 6 bases, with 12 bases of the junction left unmatched. DNA of the CDR3: TGTGCCAGCAGCTTAGCGCGCGGGACTAGCGGGAGGGCCCATTTGGATACGCAGTATTTT. This gives the protein CASSLARGTSGRAHLDTQYF.

J is TRBJ1-2 and V is TRBV28; a weak D match, TRBD1 (5 bases). V lost 1 base and J 2 bases, leaving 8 bases between the germline ends. Germline V gene lookup returns CDR1 MDHEN and CDR2 SYDVKM. The CDR3 length is 14 residues. Here the CDR3 DNA reads TGTGCCAGCAGTTTATATCGGGGGAACTATGGCTACACCTTC. Translated, it gives CASSLYRGNYGYTF.

The chain recombines TRBV2 with TRBJ1-6; possible D gene TRBD1, 5 bases. Trimming took 7 bases from V and 5 from J, leaving 12 bases between them. The CDR3 is 14 residues long. The germline V gene has CDR1 SNHLY and CDR2 FYNNEI. The CDR3 DNA is TGTGCCAGCAATAGGGGCGGAAATAATTCACCCCTCCACTTT. Translated: CASNRGGNNSPLHF.

The chain employs TRBV27 and TRBJ2-2; 8 bases are shared with TRBD1. This CDR3 contains 18 residues. Germline lookup yields CDR1 MNHEY and CDR2 SMNVEV (reference sequence). The ends lost 6 bases at V and 6 bases at J; junction bases unmatched: 18. The CDR3 DNA reads TGTGCCAGCAGGAAACTCGGCACAGGGGGGAGTTTGCCCGGGGAGCTGTTTTTT. Protein product: CASRKLGTGGSLPGELFF.

This sequence joins TRBV6-5 and TRBJ2-3; D remains unclear. This CDR3 has 14 amino acids. CDR1 is MNHEY, CDR2 SVGAGI, per germline. V lost 0 bases to trimming and J lost 1 base, with 5 bases between them. CDR3 DNA sequence: TGTGCCAGCAGTTACTCAACTCGCACAGATACGCAGTATTTT. It specifies CASSYSTRTDTQYF.

The J gene is TRBJ1-2, the V gene TRBV10-3; TRBD1 matches 8 bases. After removal of 0 bases from V and 8 bases from J, the junction contained 5 bases not matched to a gene. The CDR3 loop spans 14 amino acids. CDR1 and CDR2 from the germline V gene are ENHRY and SYGVKD. CDR3 loop: CAISESAGGVGYTF. The DNA for the CDR3 is TGTGCCATCAGTGAGTCGGCAGGGGGCGTCGGCTACACCTTC.

This clone was seen a single time. The V gene is TRBV7-2, the J gene TRBJ1-2, with 7 bases matching TRBD1. V lost 1 base, J lost 4 bases, and 9 bases stayed unmatched. Germline V gene lookup returns CDR1 SGHTA and CDR2 FQGNSA. This CDR3 contains 16 residues. DNA of the CDR3: TGTGCCAGCAGCTTAGACACAGGGGTTGTTAGCTATGGCTACACCTTC. This sequence encodes CASSLDTGVVSYGYTF.

This chain connects TRBV28 to TRBJ2-7, with D possibly matching TRBD2 (6 bases). The CDR3 extends over 14 amino acids. Trimming cost V 6 bases and J 2 bases, with 14 bases left between them. Germline V gene lookup returns CDR1 MDHEN and CDR2 SYDVKM. This chain's CDR3 is CASSPNAGTYEQYV. CDR3 coding DNA: TGTGCCAGCAGCCCCAACGCGGGAACCTACGAGCAGTACGTC.

The chain carries TRBV6-2 or TRBV6-3 and TRBJ2-2; TRBD1 is a possible D gene (6 bases). CDR3 length: 18 amino acids. The V and J ends lost 6 bases and 2 bases respectively, with 22 bases between them. Germline lookup yields CDR1 MNHEY and CDR2 SVGEGT. The DNA for the CDR3 is TGTGCCAGCAGCCGAAATCGACAGGAACGGGCTAACACCGGGGAGCTGTTTTTT. Its translation is CASSRNRQERANTGELFF.

The rearrangement uses TRBV9 and TRBJ2-6; possibly TRBD1 for D (5 bases). The CDR3 spans 15 residues. Per germline, CDR1 SGDLS and CDR2 YYNGEE. V was clipped by 3 bases and J by 2 bases, with 9 bases between them. CDR3 sequence: CASSGKGAGANVLTF. The CDR3 coding sequence is TGTGCCAGCAGCGGAAAAGGGGCTGGGGCCAACGTCCTGACTTTC. Drawing the rest from reference TRBV9 and TRBJ2-6, the complete variable domain is DSGVTQTPKHLITATGQRVTLRCSPRSGDLSVYWYQQSLDQGLQFLIQYYNGEERAKGNILERFSAQQFPDLHSELNLSSLELGDSALYFCASSGKGAGANVLTFGAGSRLTVL.

Note on this clone: This sample also contains other DNA sequences that code for the same CDR3. V is TRBV24-1 and J is TRBJ1-2; no firm D call. Trimming shortened V by 1 base and J by 2 bases, and 7 bases separated the two germline ends. CDR3 length equals 14 residues. Germline lookup yields CDR1 KGHDR and CDR2 SFDVKD. The CDR3 DNA follows: TGTGCCACCAGTGATTTATCGGGGAACTATGGCTACACCTTC. This encodes CATSDLSGNYGYTF.